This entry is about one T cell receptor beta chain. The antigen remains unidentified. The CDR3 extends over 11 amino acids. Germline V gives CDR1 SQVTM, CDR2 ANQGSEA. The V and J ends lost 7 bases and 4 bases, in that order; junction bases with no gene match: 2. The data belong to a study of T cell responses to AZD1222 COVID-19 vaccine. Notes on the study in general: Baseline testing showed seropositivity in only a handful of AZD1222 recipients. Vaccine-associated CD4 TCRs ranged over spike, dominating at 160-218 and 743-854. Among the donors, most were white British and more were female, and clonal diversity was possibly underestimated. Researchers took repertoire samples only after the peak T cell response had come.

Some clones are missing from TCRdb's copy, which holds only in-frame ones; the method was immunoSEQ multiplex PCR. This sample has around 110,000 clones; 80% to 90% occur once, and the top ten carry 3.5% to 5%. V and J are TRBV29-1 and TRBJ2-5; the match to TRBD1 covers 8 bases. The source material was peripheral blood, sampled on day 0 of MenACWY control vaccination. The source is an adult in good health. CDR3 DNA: TGCAGCGGCGACAGGGGAGAGACCCAGTACTTC. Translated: CSGDRGETQYF.